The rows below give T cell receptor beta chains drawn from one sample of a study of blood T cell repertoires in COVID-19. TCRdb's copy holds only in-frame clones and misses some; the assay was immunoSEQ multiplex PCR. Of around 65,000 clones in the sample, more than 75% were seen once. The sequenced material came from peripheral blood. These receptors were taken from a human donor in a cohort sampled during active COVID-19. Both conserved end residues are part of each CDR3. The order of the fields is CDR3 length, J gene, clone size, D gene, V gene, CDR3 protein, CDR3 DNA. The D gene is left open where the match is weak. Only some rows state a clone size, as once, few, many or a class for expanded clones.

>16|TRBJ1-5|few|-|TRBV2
CASSFSDTGGNQPQHF
TGTGCCAGCAGTTTCTCTGACACGGGGGGCAATCAGCCCCAGCATTTT
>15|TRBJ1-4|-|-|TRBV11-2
CASSLAGGAGEKLFF
TGTGCCAGCAGCTTAGCCGGGGGGGCCGGGGAAAAACTGTTTTTT
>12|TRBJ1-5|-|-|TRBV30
CAWSVSNQPQHF
TGTGCCTGGAGTGTATCTAATCAGCCCCAGCATTTT
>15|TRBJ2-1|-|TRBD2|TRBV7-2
CASTPSGLAGEGEFF
TGTGCCAGCACCCCCTCGGGACTAGCGGGAGAGGGGGAGTTCTTC
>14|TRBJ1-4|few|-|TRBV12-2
CASRRHIPNEKLFF
TGTGCAAGTCGCCGACACATACCTAATGAAAAACTGTTTTTT
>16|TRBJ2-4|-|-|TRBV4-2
CASSQGLVTVANIQYF
TGTGCCAGCAGCCAAGGTCTCGTAACGGTTGCGAACATTCAGTACTTC
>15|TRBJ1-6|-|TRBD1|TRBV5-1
CASSSRQGSNSPLHF
TGCGCCAGCAGCTCGAGACAGGGGAGTAATTCACCCCTCCACTTT
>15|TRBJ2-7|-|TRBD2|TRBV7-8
CASSLFGGSSYEQYF
TGTGCCAGCAGCTTATTCGGCGGGAGCTCCTACGAGCAGTACTTC
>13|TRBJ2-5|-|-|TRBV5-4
CASSLAQGETQYF
TGTGCCAGCAGCTTGGCTCAGGGCGAGACCCAGTACTTC
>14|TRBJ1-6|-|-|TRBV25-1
CASSVPGSRAPLHF
TGTGCCAGCAGTGTACCGGGGTCGAGGGCCCCCCTCCACTTT
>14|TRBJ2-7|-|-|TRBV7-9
CASSLVAGLGEQYF
TGTGCCAGCAGCTTAGTTGCAGGTCTCGGCGAGCAGTACTTC
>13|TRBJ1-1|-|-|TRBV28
CAHRARTNTEAFF
TGTGCTCATAGGGCAAGGACTAACACTGAAGCTTTCTTT
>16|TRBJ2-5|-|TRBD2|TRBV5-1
CASSLQGGRAEETQYF
TGCGCCAGCAGCTTGCAAGGCGGGAGGGCCGAGGAGACCCAGTACTTC
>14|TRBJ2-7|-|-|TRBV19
CASRPSGGYYEQYF
TGTGCCAGTAGACCGAGTGGCGGCTACTACGAGCAGTACTTC
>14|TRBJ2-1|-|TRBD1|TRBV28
CASSPGQGYNEQFF
TGTGCCAGCAGTCCGGGACAGGGATACAATGAGCAGTTCTTC
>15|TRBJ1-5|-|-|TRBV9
CASSVDQGSNQPQHF
TGTGCCAGCAGCGTAGATCAGGGGAGCAATCAGCCCCAGCATTTT
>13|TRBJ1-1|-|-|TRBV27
CASSWSGNTEAFF
TGTGCCAGCAGTTGGTCAGGGAACACTGAAGCTTTCTTT
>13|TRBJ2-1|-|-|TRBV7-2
CASSRWLAGEQFF
TGTGCCAGCAGCCGCTGGCTAGCAGGTGAGCAGTTCTTC
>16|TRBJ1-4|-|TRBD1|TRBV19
CASSTLPGTGGGRLFF
TGTGCCAGTAGTACGCTACCCGGGACAGGAGGAGGGAGACTGTTTTTT
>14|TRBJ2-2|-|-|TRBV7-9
CASSPDINTGELFF
TGTGCCAGCAGCCCGGACATAAACACCGGGGAGCTGTTTTTT